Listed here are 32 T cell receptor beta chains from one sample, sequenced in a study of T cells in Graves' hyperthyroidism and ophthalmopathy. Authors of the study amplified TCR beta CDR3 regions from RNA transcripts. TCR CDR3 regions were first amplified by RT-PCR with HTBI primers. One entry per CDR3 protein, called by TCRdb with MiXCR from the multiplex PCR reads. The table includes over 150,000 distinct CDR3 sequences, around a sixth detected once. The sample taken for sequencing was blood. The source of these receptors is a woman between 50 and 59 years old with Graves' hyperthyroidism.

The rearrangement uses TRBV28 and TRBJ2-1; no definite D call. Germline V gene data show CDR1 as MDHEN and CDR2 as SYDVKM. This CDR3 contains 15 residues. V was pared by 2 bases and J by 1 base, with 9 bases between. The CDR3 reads CASSLLGWSYNEQFF. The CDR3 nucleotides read TGTGCCAGCAGTTTACTAGGTTGGTCCTACAATGAGCAGTTCTTC.

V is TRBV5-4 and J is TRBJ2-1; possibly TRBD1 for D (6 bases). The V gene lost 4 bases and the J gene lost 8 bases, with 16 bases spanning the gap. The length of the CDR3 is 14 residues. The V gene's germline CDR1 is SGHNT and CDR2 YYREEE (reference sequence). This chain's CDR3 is CASSRDRRSDEQFF. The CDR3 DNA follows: TGTGCCAGCAGCCGCGACAGGAGGTCTGATGAGCAGTTCTTC. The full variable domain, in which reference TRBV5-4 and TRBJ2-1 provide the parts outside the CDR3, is ETGVTQSPTHLIKTRGQQVTLRCSSQSGHNTVSWYQQALGQGPQFIFQYYREEENGRGNFPPRFSGLQFPNYSSELNVNALELDDSALYLCASSRDRRSDEQFFGPGTRLTVL.

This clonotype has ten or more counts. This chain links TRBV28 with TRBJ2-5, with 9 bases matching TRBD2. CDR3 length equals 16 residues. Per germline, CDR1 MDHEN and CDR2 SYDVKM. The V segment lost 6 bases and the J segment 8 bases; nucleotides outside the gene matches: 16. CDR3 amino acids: CASRHLLAGYDVTQYF. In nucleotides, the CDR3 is TGTGCCAGCAGACACCTCCTAGCGGGGTACGACGTTACCCAGTACTTC.

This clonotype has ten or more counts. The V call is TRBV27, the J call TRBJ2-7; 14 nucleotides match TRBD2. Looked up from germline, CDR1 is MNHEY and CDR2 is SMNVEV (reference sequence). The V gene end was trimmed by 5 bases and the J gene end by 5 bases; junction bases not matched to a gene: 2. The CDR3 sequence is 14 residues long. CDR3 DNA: TGTGCCAGCAGTCCGGGACTAGCGGGAGACGAGCAGTACTTC. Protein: CASSPGLAGDEQYF.

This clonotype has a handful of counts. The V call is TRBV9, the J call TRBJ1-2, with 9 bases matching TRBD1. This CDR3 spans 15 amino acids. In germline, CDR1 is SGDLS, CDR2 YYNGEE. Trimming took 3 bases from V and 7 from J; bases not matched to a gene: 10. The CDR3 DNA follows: TGTGCCAGCAGCGCGGGACAGGGCGGGCGGAGTGGCTACACCTTC. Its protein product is CASSAGQGGRSGYTF.

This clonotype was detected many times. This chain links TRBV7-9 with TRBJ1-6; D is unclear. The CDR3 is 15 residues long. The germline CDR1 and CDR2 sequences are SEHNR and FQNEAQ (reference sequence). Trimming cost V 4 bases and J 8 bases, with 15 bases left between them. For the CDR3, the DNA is TGTGCCAGCAGCTATAATCTGCAGGCTGATTCACCCCTCCACTTT. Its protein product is CASSYNLQADSPLHF.

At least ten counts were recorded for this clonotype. CDR3 sequence: CASSQDRGPRNEQFF. The CDR3 coding sequence is TGTGCCAGCAGTCAGGACAGGGGGCCGAGGAATGAGCAGTTCTTC. V is TRBV12-3 or TRBV12-4 and J is TRBJ2-1; 11 nucleotides line up with TRBD1. Germline trimming cut 5 bases from V and 7 bases from J; bases unmatched to any gene: 7. This CDR3 is 15 amino acids long.

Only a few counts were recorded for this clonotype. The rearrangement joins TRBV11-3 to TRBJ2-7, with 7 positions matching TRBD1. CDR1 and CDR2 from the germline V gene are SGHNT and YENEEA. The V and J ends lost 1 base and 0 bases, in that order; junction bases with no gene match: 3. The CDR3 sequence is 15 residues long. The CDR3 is CASSLGGQSSYEQYF. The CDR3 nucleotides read TGTGCCAGCAGCTTAGGGGGACAGAGCTCCTACGAGCAGTACTTC.

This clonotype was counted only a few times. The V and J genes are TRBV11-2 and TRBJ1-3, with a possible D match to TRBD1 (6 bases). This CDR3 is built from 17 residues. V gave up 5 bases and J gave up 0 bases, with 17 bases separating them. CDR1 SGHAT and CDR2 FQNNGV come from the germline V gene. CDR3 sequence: CASSKGGGHYSGNTIYF. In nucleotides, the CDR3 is TGTGCCAGCAGCAAAGGGGGTGGACATTACTCTGGAAACACCATATATTTT. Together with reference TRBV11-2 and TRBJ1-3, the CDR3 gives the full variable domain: EAGVAQSPRYKIIEKRQSVAFWCNPISGHATLYWYQQILGQGPKLLIQFQNNGVVDDSQLPKDRFSAERLKGVDSTLKIQPAKLEDSAVYLCASSKGGGHYSGNTIYFGEGSWLTVV.

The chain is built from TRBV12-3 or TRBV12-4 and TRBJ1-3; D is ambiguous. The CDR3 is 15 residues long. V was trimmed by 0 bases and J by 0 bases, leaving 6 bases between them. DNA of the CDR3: TGTGCCAGCAGTTTAGCTGGAAGCTCTGGAAACACCATATATTTT. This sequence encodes CASSLAGSSGNTIYF.

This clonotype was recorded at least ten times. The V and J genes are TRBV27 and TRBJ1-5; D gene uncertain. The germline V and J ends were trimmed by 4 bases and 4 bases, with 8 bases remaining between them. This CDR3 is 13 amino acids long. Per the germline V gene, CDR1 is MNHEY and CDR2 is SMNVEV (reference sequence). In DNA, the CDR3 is TGTGCCAGCAGTTCCGAGGTGAATCAGCCCCAGCATTTT. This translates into CASSSEVNQPQHF.

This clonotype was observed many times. CDR3 nucleotide sequence: TGTGCCAGCAGTCCGAGGGGGACGGATAACTACGAGCAGTACTTC. Its translation is CASSPRGTDNYEQYF. The chain carries TRBV12-3 or TRBV12-4 and TRBJ2-7, with D possibly matching TRBD1 (6 bases). Trimming shortened V by 5 bases and J by 3 bases, and 17 bases separated the two germline ends. The CDR3 covers 15 residues.

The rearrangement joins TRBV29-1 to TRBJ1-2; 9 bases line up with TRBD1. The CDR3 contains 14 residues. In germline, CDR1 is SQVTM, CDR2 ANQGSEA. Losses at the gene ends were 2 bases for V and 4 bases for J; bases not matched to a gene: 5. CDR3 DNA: TGCAGCGTTGAACCGCCGACAGGGGGCTATGGCTACACCTTC. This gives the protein CSVEPPTGGYGYTF.

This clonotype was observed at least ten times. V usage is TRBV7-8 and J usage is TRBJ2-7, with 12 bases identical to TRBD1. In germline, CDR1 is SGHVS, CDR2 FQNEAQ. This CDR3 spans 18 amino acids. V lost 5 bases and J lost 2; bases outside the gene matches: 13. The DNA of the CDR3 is TGTGCCAGCAGCCTGGCGGGACAGGGGGCTCGTTGGGCCTACGAGCAGTACTTC. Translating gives CASSLAGQGARWAYEQYF.

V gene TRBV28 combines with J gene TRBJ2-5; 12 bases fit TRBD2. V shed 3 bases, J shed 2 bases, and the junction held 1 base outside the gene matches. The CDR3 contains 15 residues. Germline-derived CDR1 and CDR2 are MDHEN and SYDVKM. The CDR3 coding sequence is TGTGCCAGCAGTTTGACTAGCGGGAGTCAAGAGACCCAGTACTTC. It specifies CASSLTSGSQETQYF.

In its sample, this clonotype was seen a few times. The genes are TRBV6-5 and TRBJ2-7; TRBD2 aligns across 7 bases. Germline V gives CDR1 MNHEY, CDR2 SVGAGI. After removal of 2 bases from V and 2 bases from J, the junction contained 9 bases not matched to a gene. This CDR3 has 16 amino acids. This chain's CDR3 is CASSYNLQRGPYEQYF. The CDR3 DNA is TGTGCCAGCAGTTACAATCTACAGCGGGGCCCCTACGAGCAGTACTTC.

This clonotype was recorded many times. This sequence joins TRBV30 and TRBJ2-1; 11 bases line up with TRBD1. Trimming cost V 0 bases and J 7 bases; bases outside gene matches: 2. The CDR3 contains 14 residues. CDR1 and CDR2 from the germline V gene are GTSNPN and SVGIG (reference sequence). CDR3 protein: CAWSVGTGGNEQFF. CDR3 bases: TGTGCCTGGAGTGTAGGGACAGGGGGTAATGAGCAGTTCTTC.

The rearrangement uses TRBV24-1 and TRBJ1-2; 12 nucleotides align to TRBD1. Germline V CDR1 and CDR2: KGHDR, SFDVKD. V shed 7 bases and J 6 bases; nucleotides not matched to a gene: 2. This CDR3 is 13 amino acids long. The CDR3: CATRGQGAHGYTF. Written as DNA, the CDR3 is TGTGCCACCAGGGGACAGGGGGCCCATGGCTACACCTTC.

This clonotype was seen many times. The CDR3 region has the DNA TGTGCCAGCAGTGAACCCAGACTCCCTGGTACGCAGTATTTT. It yields the protein CASSEPRLPGTQYF. The V call is TRBV2, the J call TRBJ2-3; D not resolved. The CDR3 runs 14 residues. V was cut by 2 bases and J by 8 bases, with 14 bases left in between. Germline loops: CDR1 SNHLY, CDR2 FYNNEI.

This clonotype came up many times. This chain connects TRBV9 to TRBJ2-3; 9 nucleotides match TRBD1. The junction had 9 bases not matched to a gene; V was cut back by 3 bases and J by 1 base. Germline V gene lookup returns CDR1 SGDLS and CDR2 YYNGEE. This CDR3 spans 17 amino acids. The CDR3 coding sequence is TGTGCCAGCAGCGCCTTCGGGGGACAGGGCGGCACAGATACGCAGTATTTT. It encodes CASSAFGGQGGTDTQYF.

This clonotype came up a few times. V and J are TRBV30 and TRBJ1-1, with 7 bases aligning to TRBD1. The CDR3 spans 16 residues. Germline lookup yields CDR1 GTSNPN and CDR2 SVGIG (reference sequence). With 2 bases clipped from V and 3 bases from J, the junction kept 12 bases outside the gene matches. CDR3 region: CAWSLRGQMAYTEAFF. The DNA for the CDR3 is TGTGCCTGGAGTTTAAGGGGACAGATGGCGTACACTGAAGCTTTCTTT.

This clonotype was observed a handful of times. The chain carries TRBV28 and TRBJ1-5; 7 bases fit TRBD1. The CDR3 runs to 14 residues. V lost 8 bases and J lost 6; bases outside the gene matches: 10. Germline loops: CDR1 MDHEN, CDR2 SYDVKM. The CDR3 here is CASHGETGLQPQHF. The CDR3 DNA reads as TGTGCCAGCCACGGGGAGACAGGGCTTCAGCCCCAGCATTTT.

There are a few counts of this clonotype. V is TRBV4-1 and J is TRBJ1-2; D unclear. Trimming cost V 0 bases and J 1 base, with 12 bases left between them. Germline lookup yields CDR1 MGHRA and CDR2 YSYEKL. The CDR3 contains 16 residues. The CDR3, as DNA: TGCGCCAGCAGCCAAGATCTGGAGACAATTAACTATGGCTACACCTTC. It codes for CASSQDLETINYGYTF.

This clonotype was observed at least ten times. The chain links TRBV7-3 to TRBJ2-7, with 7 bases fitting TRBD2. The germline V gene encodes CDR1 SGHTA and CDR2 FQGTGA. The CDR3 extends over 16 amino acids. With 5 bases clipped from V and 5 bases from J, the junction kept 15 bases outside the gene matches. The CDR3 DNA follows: TGTGCCAGCAGCCCTCATGGGGAGGGGCTCTCGGACGAGCAGTACTTC. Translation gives CASSPHGEGLSDEQYF.

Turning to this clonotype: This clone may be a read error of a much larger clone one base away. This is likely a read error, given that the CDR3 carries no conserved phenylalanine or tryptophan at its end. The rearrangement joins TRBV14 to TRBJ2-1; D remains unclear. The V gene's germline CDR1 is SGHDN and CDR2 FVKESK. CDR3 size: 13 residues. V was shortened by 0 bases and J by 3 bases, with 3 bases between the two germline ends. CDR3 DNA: TGTGCCAGCAGCCAAGATATCTACAATGAGCAGTTCTCC. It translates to CASSQDIYNEQFS.

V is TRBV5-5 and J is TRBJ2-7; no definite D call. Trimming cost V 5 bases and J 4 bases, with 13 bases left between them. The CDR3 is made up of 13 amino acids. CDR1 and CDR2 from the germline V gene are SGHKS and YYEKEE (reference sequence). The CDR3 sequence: CASSPRAAYEQYF. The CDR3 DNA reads TGTGCCAGCAGTCCAAGGGCAGCGTACGAGCAGTACTTC.

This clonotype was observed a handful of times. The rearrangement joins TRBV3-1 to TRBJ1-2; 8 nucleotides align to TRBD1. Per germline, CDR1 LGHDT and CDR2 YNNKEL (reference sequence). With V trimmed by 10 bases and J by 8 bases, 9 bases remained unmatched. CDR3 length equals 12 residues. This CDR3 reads CATQDRALGYTF. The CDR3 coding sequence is TGTGCCACTCAGGACAGGGCCCTCGGCTACACCTTC.

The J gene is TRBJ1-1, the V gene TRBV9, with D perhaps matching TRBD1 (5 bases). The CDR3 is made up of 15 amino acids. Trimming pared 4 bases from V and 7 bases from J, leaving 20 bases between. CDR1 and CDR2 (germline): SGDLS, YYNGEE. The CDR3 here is CASSPRGGTTDEAFF. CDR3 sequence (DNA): TGTGCCAGCAGCCCCAGAGGTGGGACTACGGATGAAGCTTTCTTT.

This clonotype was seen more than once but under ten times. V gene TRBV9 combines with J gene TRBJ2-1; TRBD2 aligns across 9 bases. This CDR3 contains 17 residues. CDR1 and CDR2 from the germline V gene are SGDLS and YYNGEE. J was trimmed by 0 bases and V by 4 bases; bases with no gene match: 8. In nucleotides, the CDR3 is TGTGCCAGCAGCCCTCGCCTAGCGGGGAGCTCCTACAATGAGCAGTTCTTC. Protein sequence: CASSPRLAGSSYNEQFF.

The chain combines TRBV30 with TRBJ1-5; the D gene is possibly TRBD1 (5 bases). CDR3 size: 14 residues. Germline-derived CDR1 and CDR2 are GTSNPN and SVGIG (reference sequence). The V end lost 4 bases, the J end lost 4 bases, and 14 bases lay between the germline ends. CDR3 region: CAWNLRDRNQPQHF. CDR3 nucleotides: TGTGCCTGGAATTTACGGGACCGAAATCAGCCCCAGCATTTT. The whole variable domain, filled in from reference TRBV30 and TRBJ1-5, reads SQTIHQWPATLVQPVGSPLSLECTVEGTSNPNLYWYRQAAGRGLQLLFYSVGIGQISSEVPQNLSASRPQDRQFILSSKKLLLSDSGFYLCAWNLRDRNQPQHFGDGTRLSIL.

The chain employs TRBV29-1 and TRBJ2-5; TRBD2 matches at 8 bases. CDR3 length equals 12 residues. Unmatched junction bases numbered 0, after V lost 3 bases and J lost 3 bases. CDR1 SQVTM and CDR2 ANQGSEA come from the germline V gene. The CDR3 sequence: CSVEGLEETQYF. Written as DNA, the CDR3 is TGCAGCGTTGAGGGACTAGAAGAGACCCAGTACTTC. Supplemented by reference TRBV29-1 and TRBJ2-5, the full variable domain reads SAVISQKPSRDICQRGTSLTIQCQVDSQVTMMFWYRQQPGQSLTLIATANQGSEATYESGFVIDKFPISRPNLTFSTLTVSNMSPEDSSIYLCSVEGLEETQYFGPGTRLLVL.

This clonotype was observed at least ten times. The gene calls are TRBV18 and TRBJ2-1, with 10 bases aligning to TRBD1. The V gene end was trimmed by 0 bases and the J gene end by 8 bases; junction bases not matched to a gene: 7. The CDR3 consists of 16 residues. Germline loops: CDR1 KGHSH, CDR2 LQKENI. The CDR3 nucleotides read TGTGCCAGCTCACCACCGGGGACAGGGGTTTTGTATGAGCAGTTCTTC. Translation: CASSPPGTGVLYEQFF.